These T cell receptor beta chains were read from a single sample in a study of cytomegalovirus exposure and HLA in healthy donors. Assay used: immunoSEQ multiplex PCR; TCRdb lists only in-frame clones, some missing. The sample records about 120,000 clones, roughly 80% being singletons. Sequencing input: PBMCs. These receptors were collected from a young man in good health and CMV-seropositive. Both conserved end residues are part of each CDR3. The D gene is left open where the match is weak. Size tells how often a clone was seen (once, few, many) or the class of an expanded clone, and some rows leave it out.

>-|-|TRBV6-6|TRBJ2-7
CASSVAPSYEQYF
TGTGCCAGCAGTGTGGCCCCCTCCTACGAGCAGTACTTC
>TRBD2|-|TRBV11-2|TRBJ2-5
CASSAAGNRKTQYF
TGTGCCAGCAGCGCAGCGGGAAATCGGAAGACCCAGTACTTC
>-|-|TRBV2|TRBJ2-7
CASSEGQDYEQYF
TGTGCCAGCAGTGAAGGGCAGGACTACGAGCAGTACTTC
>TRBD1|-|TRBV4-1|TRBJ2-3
CASSQAIGTGGSDTQYF
TGCGCCAGCAGCCAAGCTATCGGGACAGGGGGCTCAGATACGCAGTATTTT
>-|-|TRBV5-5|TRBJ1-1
CASSLSDIHTEAFF
TGTGCCAGCAGCTTGTCTGACATCCACACTGAAGCTTTCTTT
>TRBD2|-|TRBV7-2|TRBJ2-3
CASSLTSGLAGRADTQYF
TGTGCCAGCAGCTTAACTTCGGGACTAGCGGGACGGGCAGATACGCAGTATTTT
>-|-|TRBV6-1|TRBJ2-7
CASSPGRTESYEQYF
TGTGCCAGCAGCCCCGGTCGAACAGAGTCCTACGAGCAGTACTTC
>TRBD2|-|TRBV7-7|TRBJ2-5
CASSPGTSGAGTQYF
TGTGCCAGCAGCCCGGGGACTAGCGGAGCTGGGACCCAGTACTTC
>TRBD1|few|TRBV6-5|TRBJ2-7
CASTTKWTGEEQYF
TGTGCCAGCACCACAAAATGGACAGGGGAAGAGCAGTACTTC
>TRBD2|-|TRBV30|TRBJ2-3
CASKAGSTDTQYF
TGTGCCTCTAAAGCGGGGAGCACAGATACGCAGTATTTT
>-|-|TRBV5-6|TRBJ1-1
CASSFLTEAFF
TGTGCCAGCAGCTTCTTGACTGAAGCTTTCTTT
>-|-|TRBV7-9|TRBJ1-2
CASSLPDRNYGYTF
TGTGCCAGCAGCTTGCCCGACAGGAATTATGGCTACACCTTC
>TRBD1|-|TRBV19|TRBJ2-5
CASSIAAGGETQYF
TGTGCCAGTAGTATAGCTGCAGGGGGCGAGACCCAGTACTTC
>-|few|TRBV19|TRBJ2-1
CASSQGEGHDEQFF
TGTGCCAGTAGTCAAGGGGAAGGGCACGATGAGCAGTTCTTC
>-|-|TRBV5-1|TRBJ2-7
CASSFRGIYEQYF
TGCGCCAGCAGCTTCCGGGGGATATACGAGCAGTACTTC
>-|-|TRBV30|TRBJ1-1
CAWTPGGGEGTEAFF
TGTGCCTGGACTCCCGGCGGGGGAGAGGGCACTGAAGCTTTCTTT
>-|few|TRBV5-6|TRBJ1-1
CASSLQTEAFF
TGTGCCAGCAGCTTGCAAACTGAAGCTTTCTTT
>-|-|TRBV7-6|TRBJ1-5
CASSPRTVGNQPQHF
TGTGCCAGCAGCCCCCGGACAGTGGGCAATCAGCCCCAGCATTTT
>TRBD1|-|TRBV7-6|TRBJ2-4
CASSSRQGVTNIQYF
TGTGCCAGCAGCTCCCGACAGGGGGTGACAAACATTCAGTACTTC
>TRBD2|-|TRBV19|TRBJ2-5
CASSISPPVLAGGSGETQYF
TGTGCCAGTAGCATCTCTCCGCCCGTACTAGCGGGAGGTTCTGGCGAGACCCAGTACTTC
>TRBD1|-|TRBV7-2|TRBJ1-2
CASSLIYRGDDGYTF
TGTGCCAGCAGCTTAATCTACAGGGGTGACGATGGCTACACCTTC
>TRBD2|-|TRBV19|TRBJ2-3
CASKTSGGAGTDTQYF
TGTGCCAGTAAAACTAGCGGGGGGGCGGGCACAGATACGCAGTATTTT
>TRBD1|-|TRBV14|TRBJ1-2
CASSLRTGGASDYGYTF
TGTGCCAGCAGCCTCCGGACAGGGGGCGCCTCTGACTATGGCTACACCTTC
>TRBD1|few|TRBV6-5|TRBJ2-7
CASSRMDRGNEQYF
TGTGCCAGCAGTCGAATGGACAGGGGCAACGAGCAGTACTTC
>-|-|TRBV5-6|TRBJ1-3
CASSHGLSSGNTIYF
TGTGCCAGCAGCCACGGACTGAGCTCTGGAAACACCATATATTTT
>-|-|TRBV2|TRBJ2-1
CASSLSRTGSSNEQFF
TGTGCCAGCTCTTTAAGTCGGACGGGATCTAGCAATGAGCAGTTCTTC
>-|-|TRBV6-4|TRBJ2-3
CASSVEGDDTQYF
TGTGCCAGCAGTGTTGAGGGGGATGATACGCAGTATTTT
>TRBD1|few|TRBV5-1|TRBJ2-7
CASSQDRAVWNEQYF
TGCGCCAGCAGCCAGGACAGGGCCGTTTGGAACGAGCAGTACTTC
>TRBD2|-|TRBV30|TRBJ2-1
CAWKGWDLSGRAGSYNEQFF
TGTGCCTGGAAGGGATGGGACCTTAGCGGGAGGGCCGGATCCTACAATGAGCAGTTCTTC
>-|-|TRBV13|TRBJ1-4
CASSLSQVMGEKLFF
TGTGCCAGCAGCTTAAGCCAGGTCATGGGTGAAAAACTGTTTTTT
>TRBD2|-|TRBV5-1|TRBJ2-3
CASTPVGPSGGADTQYF
TGCGCCAGCACCCCGGTGGGCCCGAGCGGGGGGGCCGATACGCAGTATTTT
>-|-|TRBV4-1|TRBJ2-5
CASSRSTGYETQYF
TGCGCCAGCAGCCGGTCAACGGGGTACGAGACCCAGTACTTC
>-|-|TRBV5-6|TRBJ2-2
CASSLQGNPNTGELFF
TGTGCCAGCAGCTTACAGGGAAACCCGAACACCGGGGAGCTGTTTTTT
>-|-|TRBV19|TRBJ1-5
CASSGTNSNQPQHF
TGTGCCAGTTCCGGGACAAATAGCAATCAGCCCCAGCATTTT
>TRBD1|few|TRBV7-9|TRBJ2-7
CASTHRDRYEQYF
TGTGCCAGCACACACCGGGACAGGTACGAGCAGTACTTC
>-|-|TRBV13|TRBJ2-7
CASSLMSGGEQYF
TGTGCCAGCAGCTTGATGTCAGGAGGTGAGCAGTACTTC
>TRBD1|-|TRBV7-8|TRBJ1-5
CASSPGTGGKPQHF
TGTGCCAGCAGCCCAGGGACAGGGGGTAAGCCCCAGCATTTT
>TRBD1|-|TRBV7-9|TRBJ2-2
CASSTGTGGIYTGELFF
TGTGCCAGCAGCACAGGGACAGGGGGTATTTACACCGGGGAGCTGTTTTTT
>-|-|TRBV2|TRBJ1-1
CASSLISEAFF
TGTGCCAGCAGTTTAATATCTGAAGCTTTCTTT
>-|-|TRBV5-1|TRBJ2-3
CASSLTVITDTQYF
TGCGCCAGCAGCTTGACGGTAATCACAGATACGCAGTATTTT
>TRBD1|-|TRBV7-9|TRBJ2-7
CASSLGTGSFAYF
TGTGCCAGCAGCTTGGGGACAGGGTCGTTCGCGTACTTC
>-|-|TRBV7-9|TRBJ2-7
CTSSLAGFNEQYF
TGTACCAGCAGCTTAGCCGGGTTCAACGAGCAGTACTTC
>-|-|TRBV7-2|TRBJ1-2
CASSSVMYGYTF
TGTGCCAGCAGCTCGGTGATGTATGGCTACACCTTC
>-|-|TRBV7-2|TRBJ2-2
CASSLVRESGELFF
TGTGCCAGCAGCTTAGTACGGGAATCCGGGGAGCTGTTTTTT
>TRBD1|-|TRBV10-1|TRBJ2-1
CASSDQGTETYNEQFF
TGCGCCAGCAGTGATCAGGGGACAGAAACCTACAATGAGCAGTTCTTC
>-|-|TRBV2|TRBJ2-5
CASSGLVGETQYF
TGTGCCAGCAGTGGACTAGTCGGAGAGACCCAGTACTTC
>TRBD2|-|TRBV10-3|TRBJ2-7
CAIRDPGLAGDREQYF
TGTGCCATCAGGGACCCGGGACTAGCGGGAGATCGCGAGCAGTACTTC
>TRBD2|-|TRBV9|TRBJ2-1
CASSAPLSGTLNEQFF
TGTGCCAGCAGCGCCCCCTTGAGCGGGACTCTAAATGAGCAGTTCTTC
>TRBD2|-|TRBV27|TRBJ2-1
CASKIRGGYFNEQFF
TGTGCCAGCAAAATCCGGGGGGGCTACTTCAATGAGCAGTTCTTC
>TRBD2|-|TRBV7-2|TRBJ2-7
CASSFWGLVDYEQYF
TGTGCCAGCAGCTTTTGGGGACTAGTAGACTACGAGCAGTACTTC
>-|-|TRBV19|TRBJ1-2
CASSSMGRGGYTF
TGTGCCAGTTCCTCTATGGGCCGGGGTGGCTACACCTTC
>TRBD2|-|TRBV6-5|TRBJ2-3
CASTPAGGGTDTQYF
TGTGCCAGCACCCCAGCGGGGGGGGGCACAGATACGCAGTATTTT
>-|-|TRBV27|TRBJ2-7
CASMLGRGVPYEQYF
TGTGCCAGCATGCTAGGCCGGGGTGTCCCCTACGAGCAGTACTTC
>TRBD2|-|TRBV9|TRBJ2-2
CASSVEALAGSSGELFF
TGTGCCAGCAGCGTAGAGGCCCTAGCGGGATCATCCGGGGAGCTGTTTTTT